This T cell receptor (beta chain) stems from a study of blood T cell repertoires in COVID-19. Study-wide background: Recovery among Cohort 3 donors was established by two negative PCRs, clearance, or symptom resolution. COVID-19 samples, acute and convalescent, were from the United States, Italy and Spain. T cells, B-cell-depleted T cells, or PBMCs supplied cDNA or gDNA.

Source study methods: Nucleated cell number was recorded as an estimate derived from reference gene primer amplification. Libraries were prepared by immunoSEQ multiplex PCR; TCRdb keeps only in-frame clonotypes and omits some of them. The V and J calls and the clone size are those of that table, but D and trimming were determined from the DNA. The profile covers about 400,000 clones, with about 87% appearing a single time and 1.9% taken by the ten largest. This receptor was taken from a man aged 40-49 years in a cohort exposed to, infected with or recovered from COVID-19 (not recorded which). The sequencing sample was made of PBMCs or T cells enriched from blood (not recorded which).

The chain's CDR3 is CATSRDGTGGYGYTF. CDR3 bases: TGTGCCACCAGCAGAGATGGGACAGGGGGCTATGGCTACACCTTC. This chain links TRBV15 with TRBJ1-2, with 11 bases identical to TRBD1. V lost 0 bases, J lost 4 bases, and 1 base stayed unmatched. This CDR3 comprises 15 residues. In germline, CDR1 is LNHNV, CDR2 YYDKDF (reference sequence).